The 21 T cell receptor beta chains in this list originate from one sample, sequenced in a study of CD8 T cells in ankylosing spondylitis. Study-wide results and caveats: Several highly homologous variants made up a TCR beta motif, and this motif appeared characteristic of ankylosing spondylitis blood.

In TCRdb, the 5' RACE reads were re-called with MiXCR into one record per CDR3 protein. This table has 200,000 to 250,000 distinct CDR3 sequences, 15% to 20% appearing once. The antigens these receptors bind are not known. The sample taken for sequencing was blood, either unsorted or a sorted T cell fraction (not recorded which). These receptors came from a male donor with ankylosing spondylitis.

The genes are TRBV7-9 and TRBJ2-2; a possible D gene is TRBD2 (6 bases). The CDR3 is 16 residues long. V was shortened by 2 bases and J by 1 base, with 11 bases between the two germline ends. Germline V CDR1 and CDR2: SEHNR, FQNEAQ (reference sequence). CDR3 in amino acids: CASSLLSGGNTGELFF. For the CDR3, the DNA is TGTGCCAGCAGCTTATTATCCGGGGGGAACACCGGGGAGCTGTTTTTT.

This clonotype was counted a few times. The rearrangement joins TRBV20-1 to TRBJ1-2, with D hard to call. The V end lost 5 bases, the J end lost 4 bases, and 5 bases lay between the germline ends. The germline V gene has CDR1 DFQATT and CDR2 SNEGSKA (reference sequence). The CDR3 totals 10 residues. This CDR3 is CSADPYGYTF. In DNA form, the CDR3 reads TGCAGTGCTGACCCCTATGGCTACACCTTC.

This clonotype was counted many times. The chain is built from TRBV12-3 or TRBV12-4 and TRBJ2-2; 10 positions agree with TRBD2. With V trimmed by 6 bases and J by 4 bases, 8 bases remained unmatched. The CDR3 has 16 amino acids. The CDR3 loop is CASSPTSGVGTGELFF. Here the CDR3 DNA reads TGTGCCAGCAGCCCCACTAGCGGGGTAGGCACCGGGGAGCTGTTTTTT.

This clonotype was picked up one time. The chain uses TRBV19 and TRBJ1-1; 7 bases map to TRBD1. The CDR3 covers 15 residues. V shed 3 bases, J shed 7 bases, and the junction held 11 bases outside the gene matches. CDR1 is LNHDA and CDR2 is SQIVND in the germline V gene (reference sequence). The CDR3 region has the DNA TGTGCCAGTAGTATTTCGGACAGGCCCCCTTTTGAAGCTTTCTTT. Protein: CASSISDRPPFEAFF.

The V and J genes are TRBV19 and TRBJ2-3; unclear D gene. V lost 7 bases and J lost 1, with 6 bases in between. CDR1 and CDR2 from the germline V gene are LNHDA and SQIVND (reference sequence). The CDR3 is made up of 12 amino acids. CDR3 nucleotide sequence: TGTGCCAGTATGGCCCGCACAGATACGCAGTATTTT. The encoded protein is CASMARTDTQYF.

The CDR3 spells CATSEQGNQPQHF. DNA for the CDR3: TGTGCCACCAGCGAACAGGGCAATCAGCCCCAGCATTTT. The V call is TRBV15, the J call TRBJ1-5, with D perhaps matching TRBD1 (5 bases). Per the germline V gene, CDR1 is LNHNV and CDR2 is YYDKDF (reference sequence). V was pared by 5 bases and J by 2 bases, with 7 bases between. The CDR3 is 13 residues long.

This clonotype was seen repeatedly, ten times or more. CDR3 protein: CASSFSDEQFF. The CDR3 nucleotides are TGTGCCAGCAGTTTTAGCGATGAGCAGTTCTTC. The chain links TRBV12-3 or TRBV12-4 to TRBJ2-1, with a possible D match to TRBD2 (5 bases). Trimming left V 3 bases short and J 8 bases short, with 5 bases between. CDR3 length: 11 amino acids.

This clonotype has more than one count but fewer than ten. This chain links TRBV5-1 with TRBJ2-5; the D is unclear. Per germline, CDR1 SGHRS and CDR2 YFSETQ. The CDR3 runs to 12 residues. Trimming pared 2 bases from V and 4 bases from J, leaving 6 bases between. CDR3 region: CASSFRPETQYF. The CDR3 nucleotides read TGCGCCAGCAGCTTTCGCCCAGAGACCCAGTACTTC. Using reference TRBV5-1 and TRBJ2-5 for the parts outside the CDR3, the full variable domain is KAGVTQTPRYLIKTRGQQVTLSCSPISGHRSVSWYQQTPGQGLQFLFEYFSETQRNKGNFPGRFSGRQFSNSRSEMNVSTLELGDSALYLCASSFRPETQYFGPGTRLLVL.

This clonotype was detected a few times. This chain joins TRBV7-8 and TRBJ2-7, with a weak D call TRBD2 (5 bases). Germline V gene lookup returns CDR1 SGHVS and CDR2 FQNEAQ. The CDR3 runs 15 residues. Deletions cut 2 bases from V and 2 bases from J, with 13 bases between. The CDR3, as DNA: TGTGCCAGCAGCTTAAGTCGGGATTCAGCCTACGAGCAGTACTTC. Protein sequence: CASSLSRDSAYEQYF.

The chain employs TRBV6-5 and TRBJ2-7; the D is unclear. Germline V CDR1 and CDR2: MNHEY, SVGAGI. The CDR3 consists of 11 residues. The V end was cut by 10 bases, the J end by 1 base, with 8 bases between. The DNA of the CDR3 is TGTGCCACGGTGGGTTCCTACGAGCAGTACTTC. Translating it yields CATVGSYEQYF.

This clonotype was counted a few times. V and J are TRBV5-1 and TRBJ2-7; weak D call: TRBD1 (6 bases). Trimming took 5 bases from V and 0 from J, leaving 18 bases between them. Germline CDR1 is SGHRS and CDR2 is YFSETQ. CDR3 length: 16 amino acids. The CDR3 loop reads CASSSWVVDSSYEQYF. The CDR3 DNA is TGCGCCAGCAGTTCGTGGGTGGTGGACAGCTCCTACGAGCAGTACTTC.

This clonotype was seen only once. This rearrangement joins TRBV7-6 to TRBJ2-1, with 7 bases matching TRBD1. Per germline, CDR1 SGHVS and CDR2 FNYEAQ. This CDR3 contains 12 residues. V lost 0 bases to trimming and J lost 12 bases; unmatched junction nucleotides: 2. CDR3 sequence reads: CASSLASGGQFF. The CDR3 coding sequence is TGTGCCAGCAGCTTAGCGTCAGGGGGGCAGTTCTTC.

This clonotype was observed a handful of times. This chain links TRBV27 with TRBJ1-2; a possible D gene is TRBD1 (6 bases). The CDR3 spans 16 residues. In germline, CDR1 is MNHEY, CDR2 SMNVEV (reference sequence). The V end lost 0 bases, the J end lost 2 bases, and 13 bases lay between the germline ends. The CDR3 DNA sequence: TGTGCCAGCAGTTTATCGACAGGTCCTAACAACTATGGCTACACCTTC. Amino acid sequence: CASSLSTGPNNYGYTF.

The rearrangement joins TRBV20-1 to TRBJ2-3, with D unclear. This CDR3 contains 14 residues. Germline V gene lookup returns CDR1 DFQATT and CDR2 SNEGSKA (reference sequence). V lost 2 bases and J 6 bases, leaving 15 bases between the germline ends. For the CDR3, the DNA is TGCAGTGCTAGATGGAACCTAGATTGGGATACGCAGTATTTT. Amino acids: CSARWNLDWDTQYF.

The chain couples TRBV7-9 to TRBJ1-1, with D possibly being TRBD1 (5 bases). CDR3 length: 14 amino acids. V dropped 6 bases and J dropped 1 base, with 12 bases sitting between them. Germline loops: CDR1 SEHNR, CDR2 FQNEAQ (reference sequence). The CDR3 loop reads CASRRDGSNTEAFF. The CDR3 region has the DNA TGTGCCAGCAGGCGGGACGGATCGAACACTGAAGCTTTCTTT.

This clonotype was counted only a few times. The chain employs TRBV12-3 or TRBV12-4 and TRBJ2-5; 15 nucleotides align to TRBD2. The CDR3 sequence is 17 residues long. V lost 4 bases to trimming and J lost 2 bases; unmatched junction nucleotides: 5. CDR3 residues: CASSSTGLAGGQETQYF. The CDR3 DNA reads TGTGCCAGCAGTTCAACGGGACTAGCGGGGGGACAAGAGACCCAGTACTTC.

V gene TRBV7-2 combines with J gene TRBJ2-1; either TRBD1 or TRBD2 may fit D (5 bases each). Germline V CDR1 and CDR2: SGHTA, FQGNSA. The CDR3 is made up of 16 amino acids. V gave up 4 bases and J gave up 4 bases, with 17 bases separating them. The CDR3 DNA is TGTGCCAGCAGCTCACCAGGGACCGAGGTTTACAATGAGCAGTTCTTC. Amino acids: CASSSPGTEVYNEQFF.

This chain uses TRBV4-1 with TRBJ1-1; D ambiguous. The germline V gene has CDR1 MGHRA and CDR2 YSYEKL. Trimming took off 1 base at V and 5 bases at J, with 8 bases between the two ends. CDR3 size: 13 residues. CDR3 DNA sequence: TGCGCCAGCAGCCAAGGTCGCACTACTGAAGCTTTCTTT. Translation: CASSQGRTTEAFF.

The chain employs TRBV28 and TRBJ2-7; tentative D call: TRBD2 (6 bases). This CDR3 is 15 amino acids long. Germline assignment: CDR1 MDHEN and CDR2 SYDVKM. Trimming cost V 4 bases and J 5 bases, with 18 bases left between them. The DNA for the CDR3 is TGTGCCAGCAGTTCAAGACCGGGGAGGCCCGACGAGCAGTACTTC. This gives the protein CASSSRPGRPDEQYF.

This clonotype was recorded a few times. J is TRBJ2-7 and V is TRBV11-2; either TRBD1 or TRBD2 may supply D (5 bases each). The germline V gene has CDR1 SGHAT and CDR2 FQNNGV. The CDR3 runs to 14 residues. Between the trimmed V and J ends, which lost 5 bases and 2 bases, there was a span of 13 bases. For the CDR3, the DNA is TGTGCCAGCAGCACATCCGGGACCCCCTACGAGCAGTACTTC. Its protein product is CASSTSGTPYEQYF. Variable domain in full (rest from reference TRBV11-2 and TRBJ2-7): EAGVAQSPRYKIIEKRQSVAFWCNPISGHATLYWYQQILGQGPKLLIQFQNNGVVDDSQLPKDRFSAERLKGVDSTLKIQPAKLEDSAVYLCASSTSGTPYEQYFGPGTRLTVT.

This chain joins TRBV12-3 or TRBV12-4 and TRBJ2-1; 7 bases match TRBD2. This CDR3 region has 17 residues. V lost 2 bases, J lost 6 bases, and 13 bases stayed unmatched. CDR3 DNA sequence: TGTGCCAGCAGTTTACCTATAAGCGGGATGGACCCCAATGAGCAGTTCTTC. It is translated as CASSLPISGMDPNEQFF.